This T cell receptor (beta chain) was sequenced in a study of response to subunit inactivated influenza vaccine. CDR3 length: 11 residues. V dropped 6 bases and J dropped 7 bases, with 7 bases sitting between them. Germline V lookup: CDR1 SGHKS, CDR2 YYEKEE (reference sequence). TCRdb redid the calling of the RT-PCR reads with MiXCR, one entry per CDR3 protein. The table records about 170,000 distinct CDR3 sequences, over 9.5% of them present only once. The same sample was also used in a study of T cells expressing NK-cell markers. From that report: TCR beta libraries carry UMIs added by 5'RACE template switching.

The starting material was CD8+ T cells sorted from PBMCs, obtained 11 to 12 days after vaccination. This rearrangement joins TRBV5-5 to TRBJ2-2; D is perhaps TRBD2 (5 bases). This sequence originates from a man in his fifties or sixties who received an inactivated influenza vaccine. The CDR3 DNA is TGTGCCAGCACTCGGGGCGGGGAGCTGTTTTTT. It specifies CASTRGGELFF.